The rows below give T cell receptor beta chains drawn from one sample of a study of shared clonotypes between healthy human individuals. Generated by immunoSEQ multiplex PCR, the TCRdb table keeps only in-frame clones and is missing some. The repertoire includes about 870,000 clones, almost 95% of them detected once, and approximately 25% sits in the top ten. Sequencing used naive CD8+ T cells sorted from blood. The receptors stem from a man younger than 40 in good health. The conserved cysteine and the conserved F or W are not part of the CDR3 here. A D gene is named only where the DNA matches it firmly.

TRBJ2-7,TRBV10-3,-,AISTGSYEQY
TRBJ1-1,TRBV29-1,TRBD1,SVDTGVNTEAF
TRBJ2-7,TRBV19,-,ASSGTSSYEQY
TRBJ2-7,TRBV29-1,TRBD2,SVGREALREQY
TRBJ2-7,TRBV19,-,ASSLGPGVEQY
TRBJ1-3,TRBV28,-,ATRGTGISSGNTIY
TRBJ1-1,TRBV28,-,ASSSGQPNTEAF
TRBJ2-3,TRBV7-2,-,ASSLIATDTQY
TRBJ2-7,TRBV5-8,-,ASSLGNPNEQY
TRBJ2-3,TRBV10-1,-,ASSDSRESDTQY
TRBJ2-7,TRBV7-9,TRBD2,ASSSAGVTYEQY
TRBJ2-5,TRBV27,-,ASSSRGAQETQY
TRBJ2-1,TRBV10-3,TRBD2,AIGKREQRYEQF
TRBJ2-7,TRBV7-9,TRBD2,ASSYPHEGLAAEQY
TRBJ2-1,TRBV7-9,-,ASSLQYNEQF
TRBJ2-1,TRBV25-1,TRBD2,ASRELAGGYNEQF
TRBJ1-2,TRBV7-6,TRBD1,ASSLEGQGVDGYT
TRBJ2-2,TRBV6-5,-,ASSYTQTGELF
TRBJ2-7,TRBV29-1,TRBD1,SVDPGTGGGEQY
TRBJ1-5,TRBV29-1,-,SVLRGSGQPQH
TRBJ2-7,TRBV14,TRBD2,ASSQGLAGGYSYEQY